This TCR beta chain was identified during a study of blood T cell repertoires in COVID-19. Seattle participants joined during active infection and were tracked over time. In its sample, this clone was seen once. TCRdb's table, derived via immunoSEQ multiplex PCR, lists solely in-frame clones and lacks some. The table records some 450,000 clones, 70% to 90% of them present only once. This receptor was obtained from a woman aged 45-60 years with COVID-19, enrolled during active disease. The specimen was peripheral blood.

CDR3 sequence: CASSGWSDGNTIYF. The CDR3 coding sequence is TGTGCCAGCAGTGGGTGGTCAGATGGAAACACCATATATTTT. The rearrangement joins TRBV25-1 to TRBJ1-3; D is undetermined. V was cut by 4 bases and J by 3 bases, with 10 bases left in between. The CDR3 consists of 14 residues. The germline CDR1 and CDR2 sequences are MGHDK and SYGVNS. Drawing the rest from reference TRBV25-1 and TRBJ1-3, the complete variable domain is EADIYQTPRYLVIGTGKKITLECSQTMGHDKMYWYQQDPGMELHLIHYSYGVNSTEKGDLSSESTVSRIRTEHFPLTLESARPSHTSQYLCASSGWSDGNTIYFGEGSWLTVV.